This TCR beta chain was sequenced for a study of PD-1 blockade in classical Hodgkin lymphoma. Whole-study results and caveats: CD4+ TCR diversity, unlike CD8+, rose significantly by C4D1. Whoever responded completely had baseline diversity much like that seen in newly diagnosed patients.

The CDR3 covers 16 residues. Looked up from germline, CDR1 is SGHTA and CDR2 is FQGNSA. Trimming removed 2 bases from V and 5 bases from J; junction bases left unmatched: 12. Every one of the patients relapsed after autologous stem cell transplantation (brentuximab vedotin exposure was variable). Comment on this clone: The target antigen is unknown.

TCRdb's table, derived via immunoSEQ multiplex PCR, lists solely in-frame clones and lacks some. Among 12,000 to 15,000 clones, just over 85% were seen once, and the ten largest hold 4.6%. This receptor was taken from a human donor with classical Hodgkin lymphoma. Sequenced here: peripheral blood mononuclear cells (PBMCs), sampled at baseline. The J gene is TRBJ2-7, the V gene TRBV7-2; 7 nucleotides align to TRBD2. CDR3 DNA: TGTGCCAGCAGCTTAAGGGCCGGGACCGGGGGGAACGAGCAGTACTTC. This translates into CASSLRAGTGGNEQYF.